The 13 T cell receptor beta chains below come from one sample, sequenced in a study of human T cells and chemical hapten exposure. TCRdb itself ran the RACE reads through MiXCR, one entry per CDR3 protein. The table has fewer than 80,000 distinct CDR3 sequences, about a tenth seen once. Time point specified: patch test 2, 6 weeks after DPC sensitization. Sample treatment: therapeutic diphenylcyclopropenone sensitization with weekly scalp DPC. Material: whole blood, obtained in connection with sensitization to the hapten diphenylcyclopropenone (DPC). The receptors originated from a woman aged 50 to 65 with alopecia areata. Some clones in this sample may be carry-over from other donors' samples.

This clonotype was detected many times. This chain connects TRBV6-6 to TRBJ2-1; 13 positions agree with TRBD2. The CDR3 is made up of 17 amino acids. CDR1 and CDR2 from the germline V gene are MNHNY and SVGAGI (reference sequence). Losses at the gene ends were 0 bases for V and 3 bases for J; bases not matched to a gene: 2. CDR3 bases: TGTGCCAGCAGTTACTCCGGACTAGCGGGAGTCTACAATGAGCAGTTCTTC. Its protein product is CASSYSGLAGVYNEQFF.

This clonotype appeared a few times. V usage is TRBV29-1 and J usage is TRBJ2-1, with D possibly TRBD2 on 6 matching bases. The CDR3 spans 13 residues. The germline V gene has CDR1 SQVTM and CDR2 ANQGSEA. The CDR3 sequence: CSGRQGSYNEQFF. In DNA, the CDR3 is TGCAGTGGGAGGCAGGGTTCGTACAATGAGCAGTTCTTC.

This clonotype has more than one count but fewer than ten. The chain links TRBV6-6 to TRBJ2-7, with TRBD2 identical over 7 bases. The V and J ends lost 6 bases and 2 bases, in that order; junction bases with no gene match: 7. The germline V gene encodes CDR1 MNHNY and CDR2 SVGAGI (reference sequence). The length of the CDR3 is 14 residues. In nucleotides, the CDR3 is TGTGCCAGCAGCTCCGGGACTACCGCCTACGAGCAGTACTTC. This translates into CASSSGTTAYEQYF.

Here the CDR3 DNA reads TGTGCCAGCAGCCCTGCACTAGCGGGAGGAAATGAGCAGTTCTTC. Protein sequence: CASSPALAGGNEQFF. The V call is TRBV28, the J call TRBJ2-1; 12 bases agree with TRBD2. Per the germline V gene, CDR1 is MDHEN and CDR2 is SYDVKM. The V segment lost 6 bases and the J segment 7 bases; nucleotides outside the gene matches: 7. This CDR3 region has 15 residues.

This clonotype was observed a handful of times. In nucleotides, the CDR3 is TGTGCCAGCAGCCCATTTGATTCAACCTACGAGCAGTACTTC. Protein: CASSPFDSTYEQYF. This sequence joins TRBV3-1 and TRBJ2-7; D is undetermined. Germline CDR1 LGHDT, CDR2 YNNKEL (reference sequence). This CDR3 comprises 14 residues. Deletions cut 4 bases from V and 2 bases from J, with 12 bases between.

This clonotype came up a few times. The chain combines TRBV20-1 with TRBJ2-5; D may match TRBD1 or TRBD2 (6 bases each). This CDR3 region has 13 residues. The ends were cut back, 5 bases at V and 5 bases at J, with 15 bases in the middle. Germline CDR1 DFQATT, CDR2 SNEGSKA (reference sequence). CDR3 bases: TGCAGTGCTCGACCGGGGGCCGGGGAGACCCAGTACTTC. This gives the protein CSARPGAGETQYF.

Ten or more counts support this clonotype. V and J are TRBV18 and TRBJ2-2, with D possibly being TRBD1 (6 bases). The CDR3 sequence is 16 residues long. V lost 1 base and J lost 6, with 15 bases in between. CDR1 KGHSH and CDR2 LQKENI come from the germline V gene. In nucleotides, the CDR3 is TGTGCCAGCTCACCACTTACAGGGAATATCGCCGGGGAGCTGTTTTTT. Its translation is CASSPLTGNIAGELFF. The whole variable domain, filled in from reference TRBV18 and TRBJ2-2, reads NAGVMQNPRHLVRRRGQEARLRCSPMKGHSHVYWYRQLPEEGLKFMVYLQKENIIDESGMPKERFSAEFPKEGPSILRIQQVVRGDSAAYFCASSPLTGNIAGELFFGEGSRLTVL.

This clonotype was detected many times. The chain joins TRBV6-5 to TRBJ1-3, with D perhaps matching TRBD1 (5 bases). V was pared by 8 bases and J by 3 bases, with 8 bases between. This CDR3 is built from 12 residues. Germline loops: CDR1 MNHEY, CDR2 SVGAGI. The CDR3 protein is CASVGVGNTIYF. The CDR3 coding sequence is TGTGCCAGCGTGGGGGTTGGAAACACCATATATTTT.

The table lists this clonotype with many counts. The chain employs TRBV5-1 and TRBJ1-5; the D is unclear. In germline, CDR1 is SGHRS, CDR2 YFSETQ. Between the trimmed V and J ends, which lost 0 bases and 4 bases, there was a span of 11 bases. This CDR3 is 15 amino acids long. CDR3 nucleotides: TGCGCCAGCAGCTTGGGAGGTACATCGAATCAGCCCCAGCATTTT. It specifies CASSLGGTSNQPQHF. The entire variable domain, with the rest obtained from reference TRBV5-1 and TRBJ1-5, is as follows: KAGVTQTPRYLIKTRGQQVTLSCSPISGHRSVSWYQQTPGQGLQFLFEYFSETQRNKGNFPGRFSGRQFSNSRSEMNVSTLELGDSALYLCASSLGGTSNQPQHFGDGTRLSIL.

The sample holds a few counts of this clonotype. V and J are TRBV5-1 and TRBJ2-1; 7 bases align to TRBD2. The CDR3 is 15 residues long. The V segment lost 0 bases and the J segment 1 base; nucleotides outside the gene matches: 1. Germline values: CDR1 SGHRS, CDR2 YFSETQ. CDR3 DNA: TGCGCCAGCAGCTTGGATAGCGGGTCCTACAATGAGCAGTTCTTC. This sequence encodes CASSLDSGSYNEQFF.

This chain connects TRBV5-1 to TRBJ1-2, with D perhaps matching TRBD1 (5 bases). Deletions cut 0 bases from V and 8 bases from J, with 17 bases between. The CDR3 sequence is 15 residues long. CDR1 and CDR2 (germline): SGHRS, YFSETQ. In nucleotides, the CDR3 is TGCGCCAGCAGCTTGGCCGAGGGGTCCCAGTGGGGCTACACCTTC. Its protein is CASSLAEGSQWGYTF.

V and J are TRBV30 and TRBJ2-7; D possibly corresponds to TRBD1 (5 bases). V lost 1 base to trimming and J lost 3 bases, with 10 bases between them. This CDR3 is 13 amino acids long. Germline CDR1 GTSNPN, CDR2 SVGIG (reference sequence). The CDR3 loop is CAWSDRNYYEQYF. For the CDR3, the DNA is TGTGCCTGGAGTGACAGGAATTACTACGAGCAGTACTTC.

In this sample, this clonotype turned up many times. The chain combines TRBV29-1 with TRBJ2-1; D perhaps matches TRBD1 (5 bases). The CDR3 loop spans 13 amino acids. Germline V CDR1 and CDR2: SQVTM, ANQGSEA. V lost 4 bases to trimming and J lost 0 bases, with 7 bases between them. DNA of the CDR3: TGCAGCGTTGGACAGTACTCCTACAATGAGCAGTTCTTC. Residues: CSVGQYSYNEQFF.